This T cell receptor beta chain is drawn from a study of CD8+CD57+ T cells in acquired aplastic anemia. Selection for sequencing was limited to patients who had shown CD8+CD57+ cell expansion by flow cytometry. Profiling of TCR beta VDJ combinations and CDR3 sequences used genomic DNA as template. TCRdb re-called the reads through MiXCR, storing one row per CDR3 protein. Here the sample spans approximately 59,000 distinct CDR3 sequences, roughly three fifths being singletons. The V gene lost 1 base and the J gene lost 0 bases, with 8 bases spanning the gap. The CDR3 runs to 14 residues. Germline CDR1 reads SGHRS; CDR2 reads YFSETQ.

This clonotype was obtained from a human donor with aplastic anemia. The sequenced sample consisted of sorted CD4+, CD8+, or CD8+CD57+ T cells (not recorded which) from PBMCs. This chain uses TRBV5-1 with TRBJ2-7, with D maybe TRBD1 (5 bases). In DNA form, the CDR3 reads TGCGCCAGCAGCTTGAAGGGGCACTCCTACGAGCAGTACTTC. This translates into CASSLKGHSYEQYF.